These 26 T cell receptor beta chains share one sample of origin, sequenced in a study of patients and donors after allogeneic stem cell transplantation. In TCRdb, the RT-PCR reads were re-called with MiXCR into one record per CDR3 protein. The data contain 150,000 or so distinct CDR3 sequences, roughly 24% of them singletons. Sequences were obtained from blood, either unsorted or a sorted T cell fraction (not recorded which). These receptors were collected from a human donor who was either an allogeneic HSCT recipient or a stem cell or donor lymphocyte infusion donor (not recorded which). It is not recorded whose cells these are; they may come from a transplant donor.

This sequence joins TRBV9 and TRBJ2-1; 7 nucleotides match TRBD2. CDR3 length: 15 residues. The V gene's germline CDR1 is SGDLS and CDR2 YYNGEE. With 0 bases clipped from V and 4 bases from J, the junction kept 4 bases outside the gene matches. In DNA form, the CDR3 reads TGTGCCAGCAGCGTAGTTGTGGGAGGGTACAATGAGCAGTTCTTC. The encoded protein is CASSVVVGGYNEQFF.

V and J are TRBV3-1 and TRBJ2-1; 10 bases are shared with TRBD2. The CDR3 has 17 amino acids. Germline V CDR1 and CDR2: LGHDT, YNNKEL (reference sequence). The junction had 10 bases not matched to a gene; V was cut back by 1 base and J by 7 bases. CDR3 protein: CASSQGESGRAKNEQFF. The CDR3 DNA follows: TGTGCCAGCAGCCAAGGTGAGAGCGGGAGGGCCAAGAATGAGCAGTTCTTC.

In this sample, this clonotype turned up many times. The rearrangement uses TRBV20-1 and TRBJ1-1; D might be TRBD1 (5 bases). The germline gives CDR1 DFQATT, CDR2 SNEGSKA (reference sequence). The V end was cut by 3 bases, the J end by 2 bases, with 7 bases between. The CDR3 totals 12 residues. The CDR3 is CSASGANTEAFF. In DNA, the CDR3 is TGCAGTGCTAGCGGGGCAAACACTGAAGCTTTCTTT.

This clonotype was recorded a few times. The rearrangement uses TRBV10-3 and TRBJ2-7; D is unresolved. V was trimmed by 4 bases and J by 3 bases, leaving 7 bases between them. Germline lookup yields CDR1 ENHRY and CDR2 SYGVKD. The CDR3 loop spans 12 amino acids. The CDR3 DNA reads TGTGCCATCAGTGTCGGAGACTACGAGCAGTACTTC. This codes for CAISVGDYEQYF.

The rearrangement links TRBV20-1 to TRBJ2-7; possible D gene TRBD1, 6 bases. The CDR3 sequence is 14 residues long. With 1 base removed from V and 3 bases from J, the gap between germline ends came to 13 bases. Germline loops: CDR1 DFQATT, CDR2 SNEGSKA (reference sequence). The CDR3 sequence: CSARGTGTYYEQYF. CDR3 DNA: TGCAGTGCTAGAGGAACAGGGACGTACTACGAGCAGTACTTC.

This clonotype was detected only a few times. J is TRBJ1-2 and V is TRBV7-9; TRBD1 aligns across 9 bases. V trimming: 1 base; J trimming: 5 bases; junction bases outside the gene matches: 5. This CDR3 is built from 15 residues. Germline values: CDR1 SEHNR, CDR2 FQNEAQ (reference sequence). The CDR3 DNA reads TGTGCCAGCAGCTTAGGGCGGACAGGGGAGTATGGCTACACCTTC. Its translation is CASSLGRTGEYGYTF.

This sequence joins TRBV2 and TRBJ1-5; 9 bases match TRBD1. Germline trimming cut 8 bases from V and 1 base from J; bases unmatched to any gene: 6. The CDR3 has 15 residues. Germline-derived CDR1 and CDR2 are SNHLY and FYNNEI. CDR3 sequence: CASEWTGVSNQPQHF. The CDR3 DNA sequence: TGTGCCAGCGAGTGGACAGGGGTAAGCAATCAGCCCCAGCATTTT.

The V gene is TRBV12-3 or TRBV12-4, the J gene TRBJ2-1, with 7 positions matching TRBD2. CDR3 length: 15 residues. Trimming took 3 bases from V and 3 from J; bases not matched to a gene: 5. CDR3 DNA sequence: TGTGCCAGCAGTTTTGGAAGCGGGGACTACAATGAGCAGTTCTTC. It is translated as CASSFGSGDYNEQFF.

At least ten counts were recorded for this clonotype. The chain recombines TRBV15 with TRBJ1-2; the D gene is possibly TRBD1 (6 bases). The CDR3 consists of 13 residues. The V gene's germline CDR1 is LNHNV and CDR2 YYDKDF (reference sequence). Trimming stripped 5 bases from V and 4 bases from J, with 11 bases between. CDR3 in amino acids: CATSESGVYGYTF. CDR3 sequence (DNA): TGTGCCACCAGCGAGTCAGGGGTCTATGGCTACACCTTC.

This sequence joins TRBV5-1 and TRBJ1-6; 11 positions agree with TRBD1. Trimming at V came to 2 bases and at J to 10 bases, leaving 5 bases not matched to a gene. Germline V lookup: CDR1 SGHRS, CDR2 YFSETQ. The CDR3 runs to 15 residues. CDR3 bases: TGCGCCAGCAGCTTTGCGGGGACAGGGGGGTCACCCCTCCACTTT. Protein sequence: CASSFAGTGGSPLHF.

The chain combines TRBV27 with TRBJ2-5; the match to TRBD1 covers 7 bases. V lost 5 bases to trimming and J lost 5 bases; unmatched junction nucleotides: 5. The CDR3 is 13 amino acids. Per germline, CDR1 MNHEY and CDR2 SMNVEV (reference sequence). CDR3 coding DNA: TGTGCCAGCAGTAACGAGACAGGGGAGACCCAGTACTTC. Translating it yields CASSNETGETQYF.

Many counts were recorded for this clonotype. The gene calls are TRBV6-2 or TRBV6-3 and TRBJ1-2; 7 nucleotides align to TRBD1. The germline CDR1 and CDR2 sequences are MNHEY and SVGEGT. CDR3 size: 15 residues. J was trimmed by 4 bases and V by 6 bases; bases with no gene match: 11. DNA for the CDR3: TGTGCCAGCAGAAACCCGACAGGGAAGAGCTATGGCTACACCTTC. Translating it yields CASRNPTGKSYGYTF.

The V and J genes are TRBV12-3 or TRBV12-4 and TRBJ2-2; TRBD2 is a possible D gene (6 bases). The V and J ends lost 5 bases and 3 bases respectively, with 16 bases between them. CDR3 length: 16 residues. The CDR3, as DNA: TGTGCCAGCAGTCGGCGACTAGAGGGGCACACCGGGGAGCTGTTTTTT. Its translation: CASSRRLEGHTGELFF.

This clonotype has a handful of counts. This sequence joins TRBV12-3 or TRBV12-4 and TRBJ2-2; a weak D match, TRBD1 (5 bases). The CDR3 sequence is 17 residues long. With 2 bases removed from V and 0 bases from J, the gap between germline ends came to 13 bases. CDR3 protein: CASSLRNGQSNTGELFF. For the CDR3, the DNA is TGTGCCAGCAGTTTAAGAAACGGACAATCGAACACCGGGGAGCTGTTTTTT.

This clonotype showed up just a few times. The chain joins TRBV6-6 to TRBJ1-4; D is ambiguous. The CDR3 contains 13 residues. Germline V lookup: CDR1 MNHNY, CDR2 SVGAGI (reference sequence). Trimming removed 6 bases at V and 8 bases at J, with 13 bases between. Here the CDR3 DNA reads TGTGCCAGCAGCTCACTCAACGGGGAAAAACTGTTTTTT. Protein product: CASSSLNGEKLFF.

This clonotype turned up a few times. The chain is built from TRBV4-1 and TRBJ2-7; TRBD2 is a possible D gene (5 bases). V was shortened by 4 bases and J by 3 bases, with 25 bases between the two germline ends. Germline lookup yields CDR1 MGHRA and CDR2 YSYEKL. The CDR3 extends over 18 amino acids. The CDR3 reads CASSPGLLGEEGYYEQYF. Written as DNA, the CDR3 is TGCGCCAGCAGCCCAGGATTACTCGGGGAAGAAGGGTACTACGAGCAGTACTTC.

This clonotype was seen more than once but under ten times. J is TRBJ1-2 and V is TRBV12-3 or TRBV12-4; TRBD1 matches at 7 bases. The CDR3 totals 14 residues. V gave up 7 bases and J gave up 4 bases; unmatched junction bases: 9. The CDR3: CASTGGGGPYGYTF. The CDR3 DNA is TGTGCCAGCACCGGCGGAGGGGGCCCCTATGGCTACACCTTC.

This clonotype has a handful of counts. This chain connects TRBV6-5 to TRBJ2-3; 8 bases line up with TRBD2. The length of the CDR3 is 15 residues. V trimming: 1 base; J trimming: 4 bases; junction bases outside the gene matches: 4. Germline CDR1 is MNHEY and CDR2 is SVGAGI. The CDR3 region has the DNA TGTGCCAGCAGTTACTATGCGGGGGGCTCAGATACGCAGTATTTT. It translates to CASSYYAGGSDTQYF.

This clonotype was counted a few times. The chain is built from TRBV6-6 and TRBJ2-3, with D unresolved. Germline V gives CDR1 MNHNY, CDR2 SVGAGI (reference sequence). CDR3 size: 15 residues. V lost 2 bases and J lost 2, with 11 bases in between. In nucleotides, the CDR3 is TGTGCCAGCAGTTACGGCGCTAGTAACACAGATACGCAGTATTTT. This sequence encodes CASSYGASNTDTQYF.

This clonotype was counted between two and nine times. The genes are TRBV11-3 and TRBJ2-5; D uncertain. The germline V gene encodes CDR1 SGHNT and CDR2 YENEEA. Trimming cost V 8 bases and J 5 bases, with 18 bases left between them. The CDR3 is 14 residues long. The CDR3: CASEVRRADETQYF. The CDR3 nucleotides are TGTGCCAGCGAGGTAAGAAGGGCGGATGAGACCCAGTACTTC.

The rearrangement links TRBV7-8 to TRBJ2-7, with a possible D match to TRBD2 (6 bases). There are 14 residues in the CDR3. Germline-derived CDR1 and CDR2 are SGHVS and FQNEAQ. The V end was cut by 5 bases, the J end by 4 bases, with 15 bases between. The CDR3 nucleotides are TGTGCCAGCAGCCAAACCGGGACTCTTTACGAGCAGTACTTC. Protein product: CASSQTGTLYEQYF.

V gene TRBV6-2 or TRBV6-3 combines with J gene TRBJ1-2; tentatively, D is TRBD1 (6 bases). Trimming pared 0 bases from V and 5 bases from J, leaving 10 bases between. There are 14 residues in the CDR3. Per the germline V gene, CDR1 is MNHEY and CDR2 is SVGEGT. As DNA, the CDR3 is TGTGCCAGCAGTTACTCGTCAGGGGATTATGGCTACACCTTC. This sequence encodes CASSYSSGDYGYTF.

This clonotype came up a few times. The CDR3 nucleotides read TGCGCCAGCAGCCCGGACAGGGGGAACACCGGGGAGCTGTTTTTT. It translates to CASSPDRGNTGELFF. The chain links TRBV5-1 to TRBJ2-2; 9 nucleotides align to TRBD1. The CDR3 sequence is 15 residues long. Germline assignment: CDR1 SGHRS and CDR2 YFSETQ. With V trimmed by 4 bases and J by 1 base, 2 bases remained unmatched.

The chain couples TRBV9 to TRBJ1-2; 8 bases match TRBD1. V gave up 3 bases and J gave up 8 bases; unmatched junction bases: 15. CDR1 SGDLS and CDR2 YYNGEE come from the germline V gene. The CDR3 length is 16 residues. This CDR3 reads CASSARLGGTGGGYTF. For the CDR3, the DNA is TGTGCCAGCAGCGCGAGGTTAGGGGGGACAGGAGGCGGCTACACCTTC.

This clonotype was seen a few times. The rearrangement links TRBV29-1 to TRBJ2-1; D call uncertain. This CDR3 contains 15 residues. The germline CDR1 and CDR2 sequences are SQVTM and ANQGSEA. V dropped 5 bases and J dropped 0 bases, with 14 bases sitting between them. CDR3 in amino acids: CSVRVGYSSYNEQFF. DNA of the CDR3: TGCAGCGTTCGGGTCGGCTACAGCTCCTACAATGAGCAGTTCTTC.

This clonotype was seen more than once but under ten times. The chain links TRBV25-1 to TRBJ2-7; D might be TRBD1 (6 bases). V lost 5 bases to trimming and J lost 2 bases, with 10 bases between them. The CDR3 spans 13 residues. Germline values: CDR1 MGHDK, CDR2 SYGVNS. The CDR3 DNA sequence: TGTGCCAGCAGTCCCCAGGGGCCCTACGAGCAGTACTTC. This translates into CASSPQGPYEQYF.